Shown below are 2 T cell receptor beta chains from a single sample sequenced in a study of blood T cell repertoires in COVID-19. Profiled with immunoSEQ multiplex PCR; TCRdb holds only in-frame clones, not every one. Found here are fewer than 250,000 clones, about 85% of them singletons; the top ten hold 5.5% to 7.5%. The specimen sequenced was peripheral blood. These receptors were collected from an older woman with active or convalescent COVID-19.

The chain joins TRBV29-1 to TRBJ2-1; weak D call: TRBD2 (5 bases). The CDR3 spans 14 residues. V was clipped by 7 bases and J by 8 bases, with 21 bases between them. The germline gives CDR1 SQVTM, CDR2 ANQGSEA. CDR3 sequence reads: CSALPPARGYEQFF. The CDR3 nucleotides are TGCAGCGCTCTACCTCCCGCCCGGGGTTATGAGCAGTTCTTC.

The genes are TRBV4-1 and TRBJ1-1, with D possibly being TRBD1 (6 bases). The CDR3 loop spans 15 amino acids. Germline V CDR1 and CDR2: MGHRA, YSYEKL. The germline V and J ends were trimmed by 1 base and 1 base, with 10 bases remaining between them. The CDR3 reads CASSQGRGANTEAFF. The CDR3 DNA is TGCGCCAGCAGCCAAGGTCGGGGGGCGAACACTGAAGCTTTCTTT.